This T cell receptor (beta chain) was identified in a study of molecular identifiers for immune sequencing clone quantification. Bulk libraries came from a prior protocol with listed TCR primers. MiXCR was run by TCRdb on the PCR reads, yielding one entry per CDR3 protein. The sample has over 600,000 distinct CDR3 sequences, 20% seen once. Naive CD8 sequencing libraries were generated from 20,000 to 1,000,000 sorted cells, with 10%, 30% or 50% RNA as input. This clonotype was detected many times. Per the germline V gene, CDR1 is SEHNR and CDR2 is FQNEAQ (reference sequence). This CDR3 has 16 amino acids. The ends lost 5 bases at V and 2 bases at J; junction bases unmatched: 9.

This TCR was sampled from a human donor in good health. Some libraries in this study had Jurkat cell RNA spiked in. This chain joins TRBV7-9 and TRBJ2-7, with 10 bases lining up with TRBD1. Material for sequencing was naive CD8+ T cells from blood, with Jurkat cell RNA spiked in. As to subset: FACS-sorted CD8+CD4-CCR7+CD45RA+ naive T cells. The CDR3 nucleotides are TGTGCCAGCAGCCCATGGGGACAGGGGTCCACCTACGAGCAGTACTTC. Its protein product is CASSPWGQGSTYEQYF.